The sequence of this T cell receptor (beta chain) was determined in a study of blood T cells in healthy people across ages. Findings and caveats of the study: Percentage of naive T cells showed a strong correlation with TCR beta diversity.

A second PCR, run for about 7 to 11 cycles, used a sample-barcoded 5' primer plus a J-beta primer mix. MiXCR, applied by TCRdb to the 5' RACE reads, yields one record per CDR3 protein. The sample lists about a million distinct CDR3 sequences; 45% to 50% were seen once. Every sample gave at least 5.5 micrograms of total RNA when it was extracted. Of note for this clonotype: Its cognate antigen is unknown.

The CDR3 has 18 residues. With 2 bases removed from V and 7 bases from J, the gap between germline ends came to 21 bases. Germline CDR1 reads MNHEY; CDR2 reads SMNVEV (reference sequence). The receptor was isolated from a man aged 25 to 45 in good health. Sequenced input: blood. This rearrangement joins TRBV27 to TRBJ1-6, with TRBD1 as a possible D gene (5 bases). The CDR3, as DNA: TGTGCCAGCAGTTTAAGGAGCGTCCGGGGCGTTGTGAATTCACCCCTCCACTTT. Translating gives CASSLRSVRGVVNSPLHF.